The rows below give T cell receptor beta chains drawn from one sample of a study of T cells after yellow fever vaccination. TCRdb itself ran the 5' RACE reads through MiXCR, one entry per CDR3 protein. The repertoire holds 100,000 to 150,000 distinct CDR3 sequences, with around 9.8% as singletons. Sequencing was performed on CD8+ T cells sorted from PBMCs, taken on the day of the yellow fever booster vaccination. The receptors stem from a man aged 18 to 29 who received the YFV17D yellow fever vaccine. Both conserved end residues are part of each CDR3. Each record gives: V gene, clone size, J gene, D gene, CDR3 protein, CDR3 DNA. The D gene is left open where the match is weak. Not all rows give a size; the values are once, few, many and, for expanded clones, a class.

V gene: TRBV9
clone size: few
J gene: TRBJ2-5
D gene: TRBD2
CDR3 protein: CASRPGTSGGIQETQYF
CDR3 DNA: TGTGCCAGCAGACCCGGGACTAGCGGGGGGATCCAAGAGACCCAGTACTTC

V gene: TRBV4-1
clone size: many
J gene: TRBJ2-7
D gene: NA
CDR3 protein: CASSQEIASSYEQYF
CDR3 DNA: TGCGCCAGCAGCCAAGAGATTGCGAGCTCCTACGAGCAGTACTTC

V gene: TRBV12-3/TRBV12-4
clone size: many
J gene: TRBJ2-3
D gene: NA
CDR3 protein: CASSYGNTQYF
CDR3 DNA: TGTGCCAGCAGTTATGGGAATACGCAGTATTTT

V gene: TRBV6-2/TRBV6-3
clone size: many
J gene: TRBJ2-7
D gene: NA
CDR3 protein: CASKKPGPTYEQYF
CDR3 DNA: TGTGCCAGCAAGAAGCCGGGACCAACCTACGAGCAGTACTTC

V gene: TRBV12-3/TRBV12-4
clone size: many
J gene: TRBJ2-7
D gene: NA
CDR3 protein: CASSFAGANEQYF
CDR3 DNA: TGTGCCAGCAGTTTTGCGGGGGCTAACGAGCAGTACTTC

V gene: TRBV12-3/TRBV12-4
clone size: once
J gene: TRBJ2-5
D gene: NA
CDR3 protein: CASSPDSWETQYF
CDR3 DNA: TGTGCCAGCAGTCCCGACAGTTGGGAGACCCAGTACTTC

V gene: TRBV5-1
clone size: many
J gene: TRBJ2-7
D gene: TRBD2
CDR3 protein: CASSLGASGDEQYF
CDR3 DNA: TGCGCCAGCAGCTTGGGCGCTAGCGGGGACGAGCAGTACTTC

V gene: TRBV27
clone size: few
J gene: TRBJ2-3
D gene: TRBD2
CDR3 protein: CASSPTRTSGVDTQYF
CDR3 DNA: TGTGCCAGCAGTCCGACCCGGACTAGCGGGGTAGATACGCAGTATTTT

V gene: TRBV9
clone size: NA
J gene: TRBJ1-2
D gene: NA
CDR3 protein: CASSGLQDQHSYGYTF
CDR3 DNA: TGTGCCAGCAGCGGCCTACAGGACCAACACTCCTATGGCTACACCTTC

V gene: TRBV7-7
clone size: medium-sized
J gene: TRBJ2-5
D gene: TRBD1
CDR3 protein: CASSLNRGPQETQYF
CDR3 DNA: TGTGCCAGCAGCTTAAATAGGGGGCCCCAAGAGACCCAGTACTTC

V gene: TRBV19
clone size: few
J gene: TRBJ2-1
D gene: NA
CDR3 protein: CASSPGTGRYDEQFF
CDR3 DNA: TGTGCCAGTTCCCCTGGTACCGGACGATACGATGAGCAGTTCTTC

V gene: TRBV18
clone size: NA
J gene: TRBJ1-1
D gene: NA
CDR3 protein: CASSPQGPLRVNTEAFF
CDR3 DNA: TGTGCCAGCTCACCGCAGGGCCCCCTGAGGGTGAACACTGAAGCTTTCTTT

V gene: TRBV4-1
clone size: NA
J gene: TRBJ2-3
D gene: NA
CDR3 protein: CASSQGRGAGATDTQYF
CDR3 DNA: TGCGCCAGCAGCCAAGGCCGTGGCGCGGGGGCCACAGATACGCAGTATTTT

V gene: TRBV12-3/TRBV12-4
clone size: few
J gene: TRBJ1-1
D gene: NA
CDR3 protein: CASSPSGADAEAFF
CDR3 DNA: TGTGCCAGCAGCCCATCGGGGGCCGACGCTGAAGCTTTCTTT

V gene: TRBV11-2
clone size: many
J gene: TRBJ2-5
D gene: TRBD1
CDR3 protein: CASSLDGRGREETQYF
CDR3 DNA: TGTGCCAGCAGCTTAGATGGCAGGGGGCGGGAAGAGACCCAGTACTTC

V gene: TRBV5-6
clone size: many
J gene: TRBJ1-2
D gene: NA
CDR3 protein: CASSLGAAHGYTF
CDR3 DNA: TGTGCCAGCAGCTTGGGGGCAGCCCATGGCTACACCTTC

V gene: TRBV6-5
clone size: NA
J gene: TRBJ1-1
D gene: NA
CDR3 protein: CASSYPGGWAEAFF
CDR3 DNA: TGTGCCAGCAGTTACCCGGGGGGATGGGCTGAAGCTTTCTTT

V gene: TRBV12-3/TRBV12-4
clone size: many
J gene: TRBJ2-1
D gene: TRBD1
CDR3 protein: CASSLGQGGSNEQFF
CDR3 DNA: TGTGCCAGCAGTTTAGGACAAGGGGGCTCCAATGAGCAGTTCTTC

V gene: TRBV7-2
clone size: NA
J gene: TRBJ2-3
D gene: NA
CDR3 protein: CASSLAGRGPTDTQYF
CDR3 DNA: TGTGCCAGCAGCCTCGCGGGACGCGGACCCACAGATACGCAGTATTTT

V gene: TRBV4-1
clone size: few
J gene: TRBJ2-2
D gene: TRBD2
CDR3 protein: CASSPRGGPGELFF
CDR3 DNA: TGCGCCAGCAGCCCTCGGGGGGGGCCCGGGGAGCTGTTTTTT